The entry below gives a single TCR beta chain sequence along with its context. The authors' processing: Reference gene primer amplification yielded estimated nucleated cell counts. Generated by immunoSEQ multiplex PCR, the TCRdb table keeps only in-frame clones and is missing some. Clone size and the V and J calls come from that table; the DNA yielded D and trimming. The profile shows tens of thousands of clones, over 60% of them singletons. The sample originates from a study of blood T cell repertoires in COVID-19. Study-level information: Some COVID-19 samples were acute and others convalescent; all came from the United States, Italy and Spain.

Germline lookup yields CDR1 MNHNY and CDR2 SVGAGI (reference sequence). The CDR3 totals 13 residues. V was cut by 8 bases and J by 6 bases, with 16 bases left in between. Specimen: peripheral blood. This clonotype originated in a man in his sixties with COVID-19, enrolled during active disease. The chain couples TRBV6-6 to TRBJ1-1, with D possibly matching TRBD1 (5 bases). The DNA of the CDR3 is TGTGCCAGCCGAGGGGTAGGAGGGGCTGAAGCTTTCTTT. This encodes CASRGVGGAEAFF.